A single T cell receptor beta chain is shown here with its context. V was trimmed by 3 bases and J by 5 bases, leaving 8 bases between them. The CDR3 consists of 13 residues. Germline CDR1 SNHLY, CDR2 FYNNEI. This entry belongs to a study of technical replicates of blood from several donors. Assay: immunoSEQ multiplex PCR; the TCRdb copy retains only in-frame clones and omits some. Of about 74,000 clones detected, approximately 96% appear once; the ten largest clones hold 0.3% to 0.4%. This clonotype originated in a human donor in good health. The rearrangement uses TRBV2 and TRBJ2-4; perhaps TRBD1 as D (6 bases). What was sequenced was T cells isolated from PBMCs. DNA for the CDR3: TGTGCCAGCAGTGACTGGACAGAAAACATTCAGTACTTC. Encoded protein: CASSDWTENIQYF.